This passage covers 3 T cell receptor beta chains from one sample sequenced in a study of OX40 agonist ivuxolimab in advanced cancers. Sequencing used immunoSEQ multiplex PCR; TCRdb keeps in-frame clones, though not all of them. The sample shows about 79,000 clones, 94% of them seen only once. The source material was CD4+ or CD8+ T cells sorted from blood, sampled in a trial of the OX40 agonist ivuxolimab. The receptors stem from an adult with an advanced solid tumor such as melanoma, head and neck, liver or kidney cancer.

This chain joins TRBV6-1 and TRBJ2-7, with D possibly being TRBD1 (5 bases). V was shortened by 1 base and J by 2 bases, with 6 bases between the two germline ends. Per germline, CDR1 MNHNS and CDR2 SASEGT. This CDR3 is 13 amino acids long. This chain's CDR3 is CASSEGQTYEQYF. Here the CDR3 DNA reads TGTGCCAGCAGTGAAGGACAGACCTACGAGCAGTACTTC.

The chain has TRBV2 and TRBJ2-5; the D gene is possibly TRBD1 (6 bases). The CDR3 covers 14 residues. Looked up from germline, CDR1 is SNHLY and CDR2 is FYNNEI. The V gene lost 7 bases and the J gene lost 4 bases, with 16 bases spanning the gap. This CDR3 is CASKPMTGSETQYF. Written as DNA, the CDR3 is TGTGCCAGCAAGCCCATGACAGGTTCAGAGACCCAGTACTTC.

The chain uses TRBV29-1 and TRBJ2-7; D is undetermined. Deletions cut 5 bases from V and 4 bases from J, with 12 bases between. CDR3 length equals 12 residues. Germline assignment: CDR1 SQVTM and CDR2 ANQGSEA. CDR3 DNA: TGCAGCGTTCCGTCAGGACGGTACGAGCAGTACTTC. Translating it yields CSVPSGRYEQYF.